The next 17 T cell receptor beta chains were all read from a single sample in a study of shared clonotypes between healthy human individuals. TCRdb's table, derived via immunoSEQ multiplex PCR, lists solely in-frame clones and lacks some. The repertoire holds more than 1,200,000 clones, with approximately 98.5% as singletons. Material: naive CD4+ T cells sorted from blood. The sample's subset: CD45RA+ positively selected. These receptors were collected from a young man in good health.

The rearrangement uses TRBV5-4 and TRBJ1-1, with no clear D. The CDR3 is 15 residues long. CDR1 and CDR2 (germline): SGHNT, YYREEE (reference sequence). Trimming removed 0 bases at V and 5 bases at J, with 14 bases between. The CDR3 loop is CASSLDPTVKTEAFF. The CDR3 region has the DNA TGTGCCAGCAGCTTGGACCCGACGGTTAAGACTGAAGCTTTCTTT.

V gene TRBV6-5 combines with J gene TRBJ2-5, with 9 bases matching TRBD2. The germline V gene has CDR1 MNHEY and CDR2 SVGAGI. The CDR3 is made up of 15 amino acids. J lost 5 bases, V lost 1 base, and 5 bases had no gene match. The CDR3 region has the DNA TGTGCCAGCAGTTACTGGGGTAGCGGGAGTGAGACCCAGTACTTC. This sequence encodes CASSYWGSGSETQYF.

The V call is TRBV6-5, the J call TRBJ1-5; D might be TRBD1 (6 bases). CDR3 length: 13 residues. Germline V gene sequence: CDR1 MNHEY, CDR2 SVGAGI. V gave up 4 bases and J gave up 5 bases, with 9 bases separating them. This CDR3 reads CASSSRGDQPQHF. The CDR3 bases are TGTGCCAGCAGTTCCAGGGGAGATCAGCCCCAGCATTTT.

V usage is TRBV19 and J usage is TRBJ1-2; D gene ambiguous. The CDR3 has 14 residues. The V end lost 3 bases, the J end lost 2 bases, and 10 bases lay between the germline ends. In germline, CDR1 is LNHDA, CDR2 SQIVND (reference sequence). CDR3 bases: TGTGCCAGTAGTATGGTACAGATAAACTATGGCTACACCTTC. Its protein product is CASSMVQINYGYTF.

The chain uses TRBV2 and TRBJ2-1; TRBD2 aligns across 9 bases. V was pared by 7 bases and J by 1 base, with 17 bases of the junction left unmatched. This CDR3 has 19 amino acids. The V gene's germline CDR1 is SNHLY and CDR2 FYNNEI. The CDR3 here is CASTEVAGAKLGSYNEQFF. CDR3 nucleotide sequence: TGTGCCAGCACGGAAGTAGCGGGAGCTAAGTTGGGGTCCTACAATGAGCAGTTCTTC. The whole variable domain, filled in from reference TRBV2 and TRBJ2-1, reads EPEVTQTPSHQVTQMGQEVILRCVPISNHLYFYWYRQILGQKVEFLVSFYNNEISEKSEIFDDQFSVERPDGSNFTLKIRSTKLEDSAMYFCASTEVAGAKLGSYNEQFFGPGTRLTVL.

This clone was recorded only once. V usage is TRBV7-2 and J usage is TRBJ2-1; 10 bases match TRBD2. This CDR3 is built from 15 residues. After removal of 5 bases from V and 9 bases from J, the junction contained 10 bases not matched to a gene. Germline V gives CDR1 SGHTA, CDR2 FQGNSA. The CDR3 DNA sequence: TGTGCCAGCAGCCGGACTAGCGGTGTTGATTTTGAGCAGTTCTTC. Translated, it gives CASSRTSGVDFEQFF.

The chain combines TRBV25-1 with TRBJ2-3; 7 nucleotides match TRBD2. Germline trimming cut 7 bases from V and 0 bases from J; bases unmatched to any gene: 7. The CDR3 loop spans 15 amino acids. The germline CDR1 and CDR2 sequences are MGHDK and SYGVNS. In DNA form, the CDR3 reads TGTGCCAGCATAGCGGGCTCTACTAGCACAGATACGCAGTATTTT. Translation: CASIAGSTSTDTQYF.

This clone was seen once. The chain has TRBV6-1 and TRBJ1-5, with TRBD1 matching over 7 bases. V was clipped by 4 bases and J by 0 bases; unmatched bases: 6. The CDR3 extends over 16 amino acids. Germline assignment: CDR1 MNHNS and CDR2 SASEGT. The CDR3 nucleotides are TGTGCCAGCAGTGTTAGACAGGGTGATAGCAATCAGCCCCAGCATTTT. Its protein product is CASSVRQGDSNQPQHF.

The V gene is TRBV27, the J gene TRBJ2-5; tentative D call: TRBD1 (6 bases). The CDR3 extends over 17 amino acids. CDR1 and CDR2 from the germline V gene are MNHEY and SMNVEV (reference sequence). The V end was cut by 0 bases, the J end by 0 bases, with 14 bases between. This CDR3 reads CASSLSPPTGYQETQYF. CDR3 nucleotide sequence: TGTGCCAGCAGTTTATCTCCCCCCACAGGGTACCAAGAGACCCAGTACTTC.

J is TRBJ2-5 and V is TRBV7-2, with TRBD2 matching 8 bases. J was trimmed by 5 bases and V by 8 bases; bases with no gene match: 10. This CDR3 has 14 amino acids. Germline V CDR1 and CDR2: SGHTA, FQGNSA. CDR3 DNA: TGTGCCAGCTCATACGGGAGGGCCCAGGAGACCCAGTACTTC. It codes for CASSYGRAQETQYF.

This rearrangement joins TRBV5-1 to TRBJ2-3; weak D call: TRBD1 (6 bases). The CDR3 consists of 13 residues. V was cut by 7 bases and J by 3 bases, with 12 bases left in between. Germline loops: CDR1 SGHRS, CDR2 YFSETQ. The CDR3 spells CASGEGETDTQYF. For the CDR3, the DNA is TGCGCCAGCGGTGAGGGGGAAACAGATACGCAGTATTTT.

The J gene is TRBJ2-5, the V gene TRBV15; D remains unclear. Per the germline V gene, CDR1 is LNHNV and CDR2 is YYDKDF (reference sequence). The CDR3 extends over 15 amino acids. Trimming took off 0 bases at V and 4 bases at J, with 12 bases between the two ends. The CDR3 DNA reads TGTGCCACCAGCAGAGATCGGCTCGATGTAGAGACCCAGTACTTC. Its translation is CATSRDRLDVETQYF.

The CDR3 sequence is CASSKGGAPETQYF. The CDR3, as DNA: TGTGCCAGCTCAAAGGGGGGAGCGCCAGAGACCCAGTACTTC. This chain uses TRBV18 with TRBJ2-5, with D possibly being TRBD1 or TRBD2 (6 bases each). Germline CDR1 KGHSH, CDR2 LQKENI. CDR3 length: 14 amino acids. Trimming shortened V by 5 bases and J by 4 bases, and 14 bases separated the two germline ends.

DNA for the CDR3: TGTGCCAGCAGTCGGTTGCTAGCGGGAGTTCGGGGAGAGACCCAGTACTTC. This codes for CASSRLLAGVRGETQYF. The V gene is TRBV28, the J gene TRBJ2-5, with 10 bases matching TRBD2. The germline V gene encodes CDR1 MDHEN and CDR2 SYDVKM. Unmatched junction bases numbered 13, after V lost 5 bases and J lost 4 bases. The length of the CDR3 is 17 residues.

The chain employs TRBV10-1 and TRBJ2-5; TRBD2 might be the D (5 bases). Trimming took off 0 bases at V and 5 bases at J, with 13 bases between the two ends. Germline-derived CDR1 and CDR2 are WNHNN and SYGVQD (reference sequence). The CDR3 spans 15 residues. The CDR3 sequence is CASSESLAGSETQYF. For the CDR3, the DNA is TGCGCCAGCAGTGAGTCCCTAGCTGGATCGGAGACCCAGTACTTC.

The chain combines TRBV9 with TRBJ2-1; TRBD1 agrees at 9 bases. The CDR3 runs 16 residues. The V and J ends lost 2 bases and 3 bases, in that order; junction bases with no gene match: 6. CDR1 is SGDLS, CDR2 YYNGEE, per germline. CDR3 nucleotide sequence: TGTGCCAGCAGCGTCGAGGGACAGGGTGGCTACAATGAGCAGTTCTTC. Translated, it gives CASSVEGQGGYNEQFF.

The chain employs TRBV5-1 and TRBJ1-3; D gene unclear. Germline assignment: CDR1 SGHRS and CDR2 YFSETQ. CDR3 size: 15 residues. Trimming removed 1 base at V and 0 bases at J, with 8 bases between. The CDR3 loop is CASSLFASSGNTIYF. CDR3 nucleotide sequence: TGCGCCAGCAGCTTGTTCGCTTCCTCTGGAAACACCATATATTTT.